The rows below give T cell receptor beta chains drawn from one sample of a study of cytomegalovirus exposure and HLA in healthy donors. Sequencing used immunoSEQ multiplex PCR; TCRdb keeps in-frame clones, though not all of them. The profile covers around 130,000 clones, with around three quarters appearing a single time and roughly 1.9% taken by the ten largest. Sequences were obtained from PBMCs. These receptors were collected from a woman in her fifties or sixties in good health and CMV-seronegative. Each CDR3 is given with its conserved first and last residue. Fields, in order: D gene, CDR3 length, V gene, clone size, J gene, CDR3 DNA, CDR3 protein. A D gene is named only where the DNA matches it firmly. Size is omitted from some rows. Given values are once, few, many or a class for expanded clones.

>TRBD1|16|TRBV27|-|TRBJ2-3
TGTGCCAGCAGTGCCCAGGGACAGGGGTTGGGAGATACGCAGTATTTT
CASSAQGQGLGDTQYF
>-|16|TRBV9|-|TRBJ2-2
TGTGCCAGCAGCGCCGGGATAAACTCGAACACCGGGGAGCTGTTTTTT
CASSAGINSNTGELFF
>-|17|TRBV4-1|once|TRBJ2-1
TGCGCCAGCAGCCAAGATCTTACGAGCGGGCCTTACAATGAGCAGTTCTTC
CASSQDLTSGPYNEQFF
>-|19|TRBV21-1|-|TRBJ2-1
TGTGCCAGCAGCAAAGGGCTGAGGGGTCTAGCGCATGGGACCAATGAGCAGTTCTTC
CASSKGLRGLAHGTNEQFF
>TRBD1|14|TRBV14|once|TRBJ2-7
TGTGCCAGCAGCTGGGGACAGGGCGGCTACGAGCAGTACTTC
CASSWGQGGYEQYF
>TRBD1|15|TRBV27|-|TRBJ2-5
TGTGCCAGCAGTTTAAGACAGGGGAGAGCAGAGACCCAGTACTTC
CASSLRQGRAETQYF
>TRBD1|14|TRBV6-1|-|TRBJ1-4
TGTGCCAGCCTGGGGGGGACAGGGGAGGAAAAACTGTTTTTT
CASLGGTGEEKLFF
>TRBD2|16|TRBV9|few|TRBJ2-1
TGTGCCAGCAGCGCCCTAGCGGGAGGTGCCTACAATGAGCAGTTCTTC
CASSALAGGAYNEQFF
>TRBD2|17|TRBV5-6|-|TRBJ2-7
TGTGCCAGCAGCTTTGTGACGGCGGGACTAGCGGGAGGAGAGCAGTACTTC
CASSFVTAGLAGGEQYF
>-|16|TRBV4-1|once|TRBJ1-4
TGCGCCAGCAGCCATATGCCCGGGAGCACTAATGAAAAACTGTTTTTT
CASSHMPGSTNEKLFF
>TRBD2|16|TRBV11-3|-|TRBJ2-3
TGTGCCAGCAGCTGGGGGACTAGCGGGGGCACAGATACGCAGTATTTT
CASSWGTSGGTDTQYF
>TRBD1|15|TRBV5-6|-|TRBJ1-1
TGTGCCAGCAGCCCTCCACAGGGGGAGGCCACTGAAGCTTTCTTT
CASSPPQGEATEAFF
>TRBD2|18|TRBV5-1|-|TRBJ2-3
TGCGCCAGCAGCTTGGAGCCTAGCGGGATAGGAGGCACAGATACGCAGTATTTT
CASSLEPSGIGGTDTQYF
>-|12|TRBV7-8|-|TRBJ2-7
TGTGCCAGCAGCTCTGACTACTACGAGCAGTACTTC
CASSSDYYEQYF